Listed below are T cell receptor beta chains from one sample, sequenced in a study of cytomegalovirus exposure and HLA in healthy donors. Clones were sequenced by immunoSEQ multiplex PCR, and TCRdb holds only the in-frame ones, with some missing. Of roughly 180,000 clones in the sample, about 10% were seen once. Specimen: PBMCs. These TCRs come from a woman aged 25 to 45 in good health and CMV-seropositive. CDR3s include the opening cysteine and the closing phenylalanine or tryptophan. The D gene is left open where the match is weak. Clone size appears in some rows only: once, few, many, or a class for an expanded clone.

>TRBV19|NA|NA|TRBJ2-7
CASSRGKGSYEQYF
TGTGCCAGTAGCCGAGGGAAAGGTTCCTACGAGCAGTACTTC
>TRBV5-1|TRBD2|NA|TRBJ2-3
CASSLGTSGSLSTDTQYF
TGCGCCAGCAGCTTAGGGACTAGCGGGAGTCTTAGCACAGATACGCAGTATTTT
>TRBV6-5|NA|NA|TRBJ2-7
CASSYSVRYEQYF
TGTGCCAGCAGTTACTCGGTGCGCTACGAGCAGTACTTC
>TRBV19|TRBD1|NA|TRBJ2-7
CASSIGTGDYEQYF
TGTGCCAGTAGTATCGGGACAGGGGACTACGAGCAGTACTTC
>TRBV30|NA|NA|TRBJ2-1
CAWSGFNEQFF
TGTGCCTGGAGCGGTTTCAATGAGCAGTTCTTC
>TRBV27|TRBD1|few|TRBJ1-5
CASRQGANSNQPQNF
TGTGCCAGCAGGCAGGGGGCAAATAGCAATCAGCCCCAGAATTTT
>TRBV6-5|TRBD1|NA|TRBJ1-4
CASKTGVLEKLFF
TGTGCCAGCAAAACAGGGGTACTTGAAAAACTGTTTTTT
>TRBV12-5|TRBD1|few|TRBJ1-5
CASGLDVALIQGVPSGNQPQHF
TGTGCTAGTGGTTTGGACGTGGCCTTAATACAGGGGGTACCAAGTGGCAATCAGCCCCAGCATTTT
>TRBV6-5|NA|NA|TRBJ2-1
CASSYRSNQFF
TGTGCCAGCAGTTACCGTAGTAACCAGTTCTTC
>TRBV11-2|TRBD2|NA|TRBJ2-6
CASSAGLAVSSGANVLTF
TGTGCCAGCAGCGCGGGACTAGCGGTTAGCTCTGGGGCCAACGTCCTGACTTTC
>TRBV13|NA|few|TRBJ2-1
CASGDGRGNEQFF
TGTGCCAGCGGCGACGGGAGAGGAAATGAGCAGTTCTTC
>TRBV6-1|TRBD2|few|TRBJ2-5
CASSEVSGRTGQETQYF
TGTGCCAGCAGTGAAGTAAGCGGGAGAACGGGGCAAGAGACCCAGTACTTC
>TRBV18|TRBD2|NA|TRBJ2-7
CASSRTSGRTGEQYF
TGTGCCAGCTCACGGACTAGCGGGAGGACGGGGGAGCAGTACTTC
>TRBV5-5|TRBD1|few|TRBJ2-5
CASSSRQGGYQETQYF
TGTGCCAGCAGCTCCCGACAGGGGGGGTACCAAGAGACCCAGTACTTC
>TRBV6-1|NA|few|TRBJ2-5
CASRGGRGETQYF
TGTGCCAGCAGAGGTGGAAGGGGCGAGACCCAGTACTTC
>TRBV4-1|TRBD2|NA|TRBJ2-5
CASSPAGLADQETQYF
TGCGCCAGCAGCCCCGCGGGACTAGCGGACCAAGAGACCCAGTACTTC
>TRBV19|TRBD1|NA|TRBJ1-1
CASGQEYTEAFF
TGTGCCAGCGGACAGGAGTACACTGAAGCTTTCTTT
>TRBV4-1|NA|few|TRBJ2-1
CASSQDGAALKRVEQFF
TGCGCCAGCAGCCAAGATGGGGCGGCCTTAAAACGGGTTGAGCAGTTCTTC
>TRBV9|TRBD2|NA|TRBJ2-1
CASSVGSGRADEQFF
TGTGCCAGCAGCGTAGGTAGCGGGAGGGCCGATGAGCAGTTCTTC
>TRBV7-3|TRBD1|NA|TRBJ2-1
CASSVGRRDRGGGEQFF
TGTGCCAGCAGCGTGGGGAGGCGGGACAGGGGAGGAGGTGAGCAGTTCTTC
>TRBV5-1|NA|few|TRBJ1-1
CASKAGRQNEAFF
TGCGCCAGCAAAGCGGGACGACAAAATGAAGCTTTCTTT
>TRBV9|NA|NA|TRBJ2-1
CASSVDYSSYNEQFF
TGTGCCAGCAGCGTAGACTATAGCTCCTACAATGAGCAGTTCTTC
>TRBV5-1|NA|NA|TRBJ1-4
CASSPTPQSLKEKLFF
TGCGCCAGCAGCCCGACACCCCAGAGCCTTAAGGAAAAACTGTTTTTT
>TRBV5-4|TRBD1|few|TRBJ2-7
CASSQTGVSYEQYF
TGTGCCAGCAGCCAAACAGGGGTCTCCTACGAGCAGTACTTC
>TRBV15|NA|few|TRBJ2-7
CATHKLYEQYF
TGTGCCACCCATAAGCTTTACGAGCAGTACTTC
>TRBV21-1|NA|NA|TRBJ1-1
CASSKLGDTEAFF
TGTGCCAGCAGCAAGCTAGGGGACACTGAAGCTTTCTTT
>TRBV29-1|NA|NA|TRBJ2-5
CSVDLGTGETQYF
TGCAGCGTTGACCTGGGGACTGGGGAGACCCAGTACTTC
>TRBV1|NA|NA|TRBJ2-7
CTSSQAREQYF
TGCACCAGCAGCCAAGCGCGGGAGCAGTACTTC
>TRBV18|NA|few|TRBJ2-5
CASSSTGRETQYF
TGTGCCAGCTCCTCGACAGGGAGGGAGACCCAGTACTTC
>TRBV9|NA|few|TRBJ1-3
CASSPRVPRNTIYF
TGTGCCAGCAGCCCCCGGGTCCCTCGGAACACCATATATTTT
>TRBV18|NA|NA|TRBJ1-2
CASSPKRVEPGGYTF
TGTGCCAGCTCACCGAAGAGGGTCGAGCCCGGCGGCTACACCTTC
>TRBV7-9|NA|NA|TRBJ1-3
CASSTQGFSGNTIYF
TGTGCCAGCAGCACACAGGGTTTCTCTGGAAACACCATATATTTT